This record concerns one T cell receptor (beta chain) sequence. Its antigen remains unidentified. The time point: newly diagnosed GD, antithyroid drugs for less than 3 months. Preparation of the TCR library used RNA extracted from PBMCs. The TCR beta library used iRepertoire HTBI primers with Arm-PCR amplification of CDR3. TCRdb recomputed calls from the multiplex PCR reads with MiXCR, one row per CDR3 protein. The sample includes 350,000 to 500,000 distinct CDR3 sequences, about 15% of them seen just once. The sample originates from a study of regulatory T cells in long-lasting Graves disease. Study-level findings and limits: The TCR repertoire of persistent Graves' patients was less diverse than that of newly diagnosed ones.

The CDR3 has 14 residues. J was trimmed by 7 bases and V by 3 bases; bases with no gene match: 7. Per the germline V gene, CDR1 is LNHDA and CDR2 is SQIVND (reference sequence). The same data also went into a second study, on T cells in Graves' hyperthyroidism and ophthalmopathy.

This receptor was taken from a woman aged 18 to 35 with Graves disease. The specimen comprised peripheral blood mononuclear cells (PBMCs), sampled at new diagnosis, from a patient treated with antithyroid drugs. The rearrangement links TRBV19 to TRBJ1-2, with TRBD1 identical over 8 bases. CDR3 in amino acids: CASSIPTGAIGYTF. In DNA, the CDR3 is TGTGCCAGTAGTATCCCGACAGGGGCGATTGGCTACACCTTC. Based on the CDR3 plus reference TRBV19 and TRBJ1-2, the full variable domain is DGGITQSPKYLFRKEGQNVTLSCEQNLNHDAMYWYRQDPGQGLRLIYYSQIVNDFQKGDIAEGYSVSREKKESFPLTVTSAQKNPTAFYLCASSIPTGAIGYTFGSGTRLTVV.